The next 22 T cell receptor beta chains were all read from a single sample in a study of Ad26.COV2.S vaccination and SARS-CoV-2 variants. Profiling relied on immunoSEQ multiplex PCR, and the TCRdb table lists in-frame clones only, not all of them. The sample shows about 400,000 clones, more than 85% of them seen only once. Treatment indicated: 15 to 20 received Ad26.COV2.S at low or high dose, single or two shots; roughly five received placebo; per-sample allocation not given. Specimens were obtained on day 63 following the first vaccine or placebo injection. Sequencing used peripheral blood, obtained in a trial of Ad26.COV2.S vaccine versus placebo. These receptors originate from a person between 18 and 65 years old who received the Ad26.COV2.S COVID-19 vaccine or a placebo.

The V gene is TRBV5-6, the J gene TRBJ2-5; D remains unclear. Trimming pared 6 bases from V and 2 bases from J, leaving 17 bases between. CDR1 is SGHDT, CDR2 YYEEEE, per germline. This CDR3 comprises 15 residues. The CDR3 DNA reads as TGTGCCAGCATCCGCCGACGGCAGAGACAAGAGACCCAGTACTTC. Its protein is CASIRRRQRQETQYF.

V is TRBV6-1 and J is TRBJ2-5; unclear D gene. The CDR3 length is 18 residues. The V end was cut by 2 bases, the J end by 5 bases, with 24 bases between. CDR1 and CDR2 from the germline V gene are MNHNS and SASEGT. This chain's CDR3 is CASSETAKKVLTRETQYF. The CDR3 nucleotides are TGTGCCAGCAGTGAAACCGCGAAAAAGGTCCTCACAAGGGAGACCCAGTACTTC.

The rearrangement links TRBV15 to TRBJ2-1; no reliable D call. With 0 bases removed from V and 1 base from J, the gap between germline ends came to 7 bases. Germline-derived CDR1 and CDR2 are LNHNV and YYDKDF (reference sequence). This CDR3 is 15 amino acids long. The CDR3 spells CATSRDQASYNEQFF. For the CDR3, the DNA is TGTGCCACCAGCAGAGATCAGGCTTCCTACAATGAGCAGTTCTTC.

This chain joins TRBV30 and TRBJ1-2; tentative D call: TRBD1 (5 bases). Trimming left V 0 bases short and J 7 bases short, with 18 bases between. The CDR3 sequence is 15 residues long. CDR1 and CDR2 (germline): GTSNPN, SVGIG (reference sequence). For the CDR3, the DNA is TGTGCCTGGAGTGTACCCTGGGGGAAGAGGGGTGGCTACACCTTC. This encodes CAWSVPWGKRGGYTF. Using reference TRBV30 and TRBJ1-2 for the parts outside the CDR3, the full variable domain is SQTIHQWPATLVQPVGSPLSLECTVEGTSNPNLYWYRQAAGRGLQLLFYSVGIGQISSEVPQNLSASRPQDRQFILSSKKLLLSDSGFYLCAWSVPWGKRGGYTFGSGTRLTVV.

CDR3 DNA: TGTGCCAGCAGTTCCTGGCTCGGGGAGCTGTTTTTT. Its translation: CASSSWLGELFF. The chain recombines TRBV6-2 or TRBV6-3 with TRBJ2-2; D not certain. This CDR3 spans 12 amino acids. Trimming stripped 4 bases from V and 7 bases from J, with 7 bases between. The V gene's germline CDR1 is MNHEY and CDR2 SVGEGT.

This chain links TRBV7-6 with TRBJ2-2; no reliable D call. The CDR3 is made up of 15 amino acids. Germline-derived CDR1 and CDR2 are SGHVS and FNYEAQ. V was trimmed by 7 bases and J by 2 bases, leaving 14 bases between them. The CDR3: CASTPGYRNTGELFF. The CDR3 nucleotides read TGTGCCAGCACCCCGGGTTACAGAAACACCGGGGAGCTGTTTTTT.

The chain combines TRBV25-1 with TRBJ1-2, with D perhaps matching TRBD1 (6 bases). The germline V and J ends were trimmed by 5 bases and 4 bases, with 11 bases remaining between them. From germline, CDR1 is MGHDK and CDR2 SYGVNS. The CDR3 extends over 13 amino acids. In nucleotides, the CDR3 is TGTGCCAGCAGTTGGGAGACAGGCTATGGCTACACCTTC. Amino acid sequence: CASSWETGYGYTF.

The chain uses TRBV27 and TRBJ2-3; D may be TRBD2 (6 bases). The CDR3 is 17 residues long. Germline-derived CDR1 and CDR2 are MNHEY and SMNVEV (reference sequence). Deletions cut 6 bases from V and 5 bases from J, with 24 bases between. The DNA for the CDR3 is TGTGCCAGCAGCCTTAAGGGACGGGGCGGCGGGGTAGATACGCAGTATTTT. Amino acid sequence: CASSLKGRGGGVDTQYF.

V gene TRBV9 combines with J gene TRBJ2-5; D might be TRBD1 (5 bases). The CDR3 has 13 amino acids. The germline V gene encodes CDR1 SGDLS and CDR2 YYNGEE. Trimming pared 0 bases from V and 3 bases from J, leaving 6 bases between. The CDR3 DNA reads as TGTGCCAGCAGCGTAGGACAGAAAGAGACCCAGTACTTC. Protein sequence: CASSVGQKETQYF.

The chain employs TRBV9 and TRBJ2-3; D is perhaps TRBD1 or TRBD2 (6 bases each). Germline CDR1 reads SGDLS; CDR2 reads YYNGEE. Trimming shortened V by 0 bases and J by 2 bases, and 10 bases separated the two germline ends. This CDR3 has 15 amino acids. Here the CDR3 DNA reads TGTGCCAGCAGCGTAGCGGGGGCTTTCACAGATACGCAGTATTTT. Protein: CASSVAGAFTDTQYF.

To note about this clone: A junction boundary mismatches the germline segment, possibly from a read error. The genes are TRBV24-1 and TRBJ1-2; D possibly corresponds to TRBD1 (6 bases). Germline CDR1 reads KGHDR; CDR2 reads SFDVKD. The CDR3 has 12 amino acids. The CDR3 here is CATSETTGKTNF. Here the CDR3 DNA reads TGTGCCACCAGTGAGACCACAGGGAAAACCAACTTC.

The rearrangement uses TRBV12-2 and TRBJ1-3; the DNA was not compared with TRBD1, the D call given in the table. TRBV12-2 represents a pseudogene. The CDR3 extends over 15 amino acids. The DNA for the CDR3 is TGTGCAAGTCGCCGACAGGGGGCAGGAGGAAACACCATATATTTT. Its translation: CASRRQGAGGNTIYF.

The CDR3 DNA sequence: TGTGCCAGCAGTTCCCCTTCGGGGGTCACTGGAAACACCATATATTTT. Protein: CASSSPSGVTGNTIYF. The chain carries TRBV6-6 and TRBJ1-3; weak D call: TRBD1 (5 bases). The ends were cut back, 4 bases at V and 2 bases at J, with 15 bases in the middle. CDR1 is MNHNY, CDR2 SVGAGI, per germline (reference sequence). This CDR3 is built from 16 residues.

The genes are TRBV5-1 and TRBJ2-5, with TRBD2 matching over 10 bases. The CDR3 is made up of 15 amino acids. V was pared by 3 bases and J by 6 bases, with 8 bases of the junction left unmatched. Germline V lookup: CDR1 SGHRS, CDR2 YFSETQ. The CDR3 sequence: CASSSSGGAQKTQYF. The CDR3 DNA follows: TGCGCCAGCAGCTCCAGCGGGGGGGCTCAAAAGACCCAGTACTTC.

A few counts support this clone. The gene calls are TRBV19 and TRBJ2-3, with a possible D match to TRBD1 (5 bases). With 6 bases removed from V and 0 bases from J, the gap between germline ends came to 13 bases. The germline gives CDR1 LNHDA, CDR2 SQIVND (reference sequence). The CDR3 length is 15 residues. Here the CDR3 DNA reads TGTGCCAGTAGCCTTGGGGCAACTAGCACAGATACGCAGTATTTT. Amino acid sequence: CASSLGATSTDTQYF.

This chain uses TRBV7-2 with TRBJ1-1; TRBD1 agrees at 8 bases. Germline V CDR1 and CDR2: SGHTA, FQGNSA. With V trimmed by 6 bases and J by 0 bases, 3 bases remained unmatched. The CDR3 contains 14 residues. The CDR3 DNA sequence: TGTGCCAGCAGTTGGACAGGGATGAACACTGAAGCTTTCTTT. This encodes CASSWTGMNTEAFF.

This sequence joins TRBV7-9 and TRBJ2-7, with D perhaps TRBD1 or TRBD2 (5 bases each). The CDR3 sequence is 15 residues long. Trimming left V 1 base short and J 5 bases short, with 15 bases between. Germline CDR1 and CDR2: SEHNR and FQNEAQ (reference sequence). This CDR3 is CASSLDGGRMDEQYF. CDR3 DNA sequence: TGTGCCAGCAGCTTAGATGGGGGTCGGATGGACGAGCAGTACTTC.

This chain uses TRBV5-6 with TRBJ1-1; D gene ambiguous. CDR3 size: 16 residues. The germline gives CDR1 SGHDT, CDR2 YYEEEE. Trimming removed 0 bases at V and 1 base at J, with 13 bases between. This chain's CDR3 is CASSLVLPRRNTEAFF. The CDR3 nucleotides are TGTGCCAGCAGCTTGGTATTGCCCAGGAGGAACACTGAAGCTTTCTTT.

The chain couples TRBV4-1 to TRBJ2-5, with D possibly TRBD2 on 6 matching bases. The CDR3 sequence is 15 residues long. The V and J ends lost 6 bases and 2 bases respectively, with 16 bases between them. Looked up from germline, CDR1 is MGHRA and CDR2 is YSYEKL. This CDR3 is CASRWRGAVQETQYF. As DNA, the CDR3 is TGCGCCAGCAGGTGGCGGGGAGCAGTTCAAGAGACCCAGTACTTC.

The chain joins TRBV2 to TRBJ2-5; 15 bases agree with TRBD2. CDR3 length: 19 residues. Germline CDR1 is SNHLY and CDR2 is FYNNEI. V gave up 6 bases and J gave up 0 bases; unmatched junction bases: 11. CDR3 sequence (DNA): TGTGCCAGCAGGCTGAGGACTAGCGGGGGGGCGAGGTACCAAGAGACCCAGTACTTC. The encoded protein is CASRLRTSGGARYQETQYF. Supplemented by reference TRBV2 and TRBJ2-5, the full variable domain reads EPEVTQTPSHQVTQMGQEVILRCVPISNHLYFYWYRQILGQKVEFLVSFYNNEISEKSEIFDDQFSVERPDGSNFTLKIRSTKLEDSAMYFCASRLRTSGGARYQETQYFGPGTRLLVL.

This clone was observed a single time. The CDR3 region has the DNA TGTGCCAGCACTTCGGAGCTGGGACACGCTGAAGCTTTCTTT. Protein product: CASTSELGHAEAFF. J is TRBJ1-1 and V is TRBV2; weak D call: TRBD1 (6 bases). Between the trimmed V and J ends, which lost 7 bases and 6 bases, there was a span of 18 bases. Looked up from germline, CDR1 is SNHLY and CDR2 is FYNNEI. There are 14 residues in the CDR3.

The chain is built from TRBV19 and TRBJ2-2, with 13 bases lining up with TRBD2. Germline V lookup: CDR1 LNHDA, CDR2 SQIVND (reference sequence). V was pared by 8 bases and J by 5 bases, with 2 bases of the junction left unmatched. CDR3 length: 14 amino acids. CDR3 nucleotide sequence: TGTGCCAGTCGACTAGCGGGGGGTACCGGGGAGCTGTTTTTT. Translating it yields CASRLAGGTGELFF. Combining the CDR3 with reference TRBV19 and TRBJ2-2 gives the whole variable domain DGGITQSPKYLFRKEGQNVTLSCEQNLNHDAMYWYRQDPGQGLRLIYYSQIVNDFQKGDIAEGYSVSREKKESFPLTVTSAQKNPTAFYLCASRLAGGTGELFFGEGSRLTVL.